This is a list of T cell receptor beta chains from one sample in a study of blood T cell repertoires in COVID-19. Repertoires were generated with immunoSEQ multiplex PCR, while TCRdb's copy carries only in-frame clones and drops some. In the table there are 60,000 to 90,000 clones, approximately 84% of which are singletons. Sequencing used peripheral blood. The receptors originated from a man aged 60 to 69 with active or convalescent COVID-19. CDR3s include the opening cysteine and the closing phenylalanine or tryptophan. Fields, in order: clone size, D gene, J gene, V gene, CDR3 protein, CDR3 DNA. D genes are given only for firm matches. Rows may omit the clone size; those that give it use once, few, many or a size class.

abundance: -; d_gene: -; j_gene: TRBJ1-2; v_gene: TRBV5-1; CDR3aa: CASSAGQTLANYGYTF; CDR3nt: TGCGCCAGCAGCGCAGGACAGACACTAGCTAACTATGGCTACACCTTC
abundance: -; d_gene: -; j_gene: TRBJ1-4; v_gene: TRBV18; CDR3aa: CASSPRDTNEKLFF; CDR3nt: TGTGCCAGCTCACCTCGGGATACTAATGAAAAACTGTTTTTT
abundance: -; d_gene: -; j_gene: TRBJ1-2; v_gene: TRBV28; CDR3aa: CASSSGENFNYGYTF; CDR3nt: TGTGCCAGCAGCTCCGGGGAGAACTTTAACTATGGCTACACCTTC
abundance: once; d_gene: -; j_gene: TRBJ1-3; v_gene: TRBV7-9; CDR3aa: CASSPTGSSDSGNTIYF; CDR3nt: TGTGCCAGCAGCCCCACCGGGAGCTCAGACTCTGGAAACACCATATATTTT
abundance: -; d_gene: -; j_gene: TRBJ1-1; v_gene: TRBV4-3; CDR3aa: CASSQDGVGQTEAFF; CDR3nt: TGCGCCAGCAGCCAAGATGGCGTGGGGCAGACTGAAGCTTTCTTT
abundance: -; d_gene: -; j_gene: TRBJ2-3; v_gene: TRBV7-8; CDR3aa: CASSLALGQRAPSSTDTQYF; CDR3nt: TGTGCCAGCAGCTTAGCCCTGGGGCAGCGAGCACCCTCAAGCACAGATACGCAGTATTTT
abundance: -; d_gene: TRBD2; j_gene: TRBJ2-3; v_gene: TRBV4-1; CDR3aa: CASKLAGDGDTQYF; CDR3nt: TGCGCCAGCAAACTAGCGGGGGATGGGGATACGCAGTATTTT
abundance: -; d_gene: TRBD2; j_gene: TRBJ2-3; v_gene: TRBV5-1; CDR3aa: CASSLTGGISTDTQYF; CDR3nt: TGCGCCAGCAGCTTAACGGGGGGGATCAGCACAGATACGCAGTATTTT
abundance: -; d_gene: -; j_gene: TRBJ1-1; v_gene: TRBV7-9; CDR3aa: CASSLGQLNTEAFF; CDR3nt: TGTGCCAGCAGCTTAGGCCAGTTGAACACTGAAGCTTTCTTT
abundance: -; d_gene: -; j_gene: TRBJ1-6; v_gene: TRBV15; CDR3aa: CYHSAGFNSPLHF; CDR3nt: TGTTATCACTCAGCAGGCTTTAATTCACCCCTCCACTTT
abundance: few; d_gene: TRBD2; j_gene: TRBJ2-5; v_gene: TRBV2; CDR3aa: CASSAPGRVETQYF; CDR3nt: TGTGCCAGCAGTGCCCCGGGGAGGGTTGAGACCCAGTACTTC
abundance: -; d_gene: TRBD1; j_gene: TRBJ1-6; v_gene: TRBV7-2; CDR3aa: CASSQTGGRGYNSPLHF; CDR3nt: TGTGCCAGCAGCCAGACAGGGGGAAGAGGGTATAATTCACCCCTCCACTTT
abundance: -; d_gene: -; j_gene: TRBJ1-2; v_gene: TRBV6-6; CDR3aa: CASSRSGTSNYGYTF; CDR3nt: TGTGCCAGCAGTCGATCCGGGACTTCTAACTATGGCTACACCTTC
abundance: few; d_gene: -; j_gene: TRBJ2-2; v_gene: TRBV3-1/TRBV3-2; CDR3aa: CASSLRDTYTGELFF; CDR3nt: TGTGCCAGCAGCCTTCGGGACACCTACACCGGGGAGCTGTTTTTT
abundance: -; d_gene: TRBD2; j_gene: TRBJ2-3; v_gene: TRBV7-3; CDR3aa: CASSLRGGARDTQYF; CDR3nt: TGTGCCAGCAGCTTACGCGGGGGGGCCAGGGATACGCAGTATTTT
abundance: -; d_gene: -; j_gene: TRBJ2-1; v_gene: TRBV6-1; CDR3aa: CASSEGAGEQFF; CDR3nt: TGTGCCAGCAGTGAAGGGGCGGGGGAGCAGTTCTTC
abundance: once; d_gene: TRBD1; j_gene: TRBJ1-4; v_gene: TRBV5-1; CDR3aa: CASSRVQGDEKLFF; CDR3nt: TGCGCCAGCAGCAGGGTCCAGGGGGATGAAAAACTGTTTTTT
abundance: once; d_gene: TRBD2; j_gene: TRBJ2-3; v_gene: TRBV3-1/TRBV3-2; CDR3aa: CASSPGLAGGITDTQYF; CDR3nt: TGTGCCAGCAGCCCCGGACTAGCGGGGGGGATCACAGATACGCAGTATTTT
abundance: -; d_gene: -; j_gene: TRBJ2-7; v_gene: TRBV7-2; CDR3aa: CASSLHSGLPEQYF; CDR3nt: TGTGCCAGCAGCTTACATTCGGGACTGCCCGAGCAGTACTTC
abundance: -; d_gene: -; j_gene: TRBJ1-1; v_gene: TRBV29-1; CDR3aa: CSVNPTAMNTEAFF; CDR3nt: TGCAGCGTGAACCCGACAGCTATGAACACTGAAGCTTTCTTT
abundance: -; d_gene: -; j_gene: TRBJ2-6; v_gene: TRBV5-8; CDR3aa: CASSLDLSGANVLTF; CDR3nt: TGTGCCAGCAGCTTGGACTTATCTGGGGCCAACGTCCTGACTTTC
abundance: -; d_gene: -; j_gene: TRBJ2-3; v_gene: TRBV12-3/TRBV12-4; CDR3aa: CASSYQFADTQYF; CDR3nt: TGTGCCAGCAGTTACCAGTTCGCAGATACGCAGTATTTT
abundance: -; d_gene: -; j_gene: TRBJ1-1; v_gene: TRBV5-1; CDR3aa: CASSLWEGSEAFF; CDR3nt: TGCGCCAGCAGCTTGTGGGAGGGATCTGAAGCTTTCTTT
abundance: -; d_gene: -; j_gene: TRBJ2-7; v_gene: TRBV6-5; CDR3aa: CASRVDSLNF; CDR3nt: TGTGCCAGCAGAGTAGATAGTCTGAACTTC
abundance: -; d_gene: TRBD1; j_gene: TRBJ1-5; v_gene: TRBV7-9; CDR3aa: CASSLQGANQPQHF; CDR3nt: TGTGCCAGCAGCTTACAGGGGGCGAATCAGCCCCAGCATTTT
abundance: once; d_gene: -; j_gene: TRBJ1-2; v_gene: TRBV29-1; CDR3aa: CSVVTGSYGYTF; CDR3nt: TGCAGCGTTGTGACAGGTTCCTATGGCTACACCTTC
abundance: -; d_gene: -; j_gene: TRBJ1-4; v_gene: TRBV14; CDR3aa: CASSQAAGAGEKLFF; CDR3nt: TGTGCCAGCAGCCAAGCTGCAGGGGCGGGTGAAAAACTGTTTTTT
abundance: -; d_gene: -; j_gene: TRBJ1-1; v_gene: TRBV7-9; CDR3aa: CASRILDTEAFF; CDR3nt: TGTGCCAGCAGAATACTCGACACTGAAGCTTTCTTT
abundance: -; d_gene: TRBD2; j_gene: TRBJ2-2; v_gene: TRBV6-2/TRBV6-3; CDR3aa: CASSYLAGVIGELFF; CDR3nt: TGTGCCAGCAGTTACTTGGCGGGGGTTATCGGGGAGCTGTTTTTT
abundance: -; d_gene: -; j_gene: TRBJ2-1; v_gene: TRBV9; CDR3aa: CASSDGRGRGNEQFF; CDR3nt: TGTGCCAGCAGCGATGGGAGGGGTAGGGGGAATGAGCAGTTCTTC
abundance: -; d_gene: -; j_gene: TRBJ2-7; v_gene: TRBV5-4; CDR3aa: CASSLAGVASSYEQYF; CDR3nt: TGTGCCAGCAGCTTGGCCGGCGTCGCTAGCTCCTACGAGCAGTACTTC
abundance: -; d_gene: TRBD2; j_gene: TRBJ2-5; v_gene: TRBV5-6; CDR3aa: CASTLVSGGVETQYF; CDR3nt: TGTGCCAGCACCCTCGTTAGCGGGGGGGTTGAGACCCAGTACTTC
abundance: -; d_gene: TRBD2; j_gene: TRBJ2-3; v_gene: TRBV4-2; CDR3aa: CASSRTSGVNTDTQYF; CDR3nt: TGTGCCAGCAGCCGGACTAGCGGGGTTAACACAGATACGCAGTATTTT
abundance: few; d_gene: -; j_gene: TRBJ2-7; v_gene: TRBV6-5; CDR3aa: CASVQFPAYEQYF; CDR3nt: TGTGCCAGCGTCCAGTTCCCAGCGTACGAGCAGTACTTC
abundance: -; d_gene: -; j_gene: TRBJ1-5; v_gene: TRBV27; CDR3aa: CASSLQYSNQPQHF; CDR3nt: TGTGCCAGCAGTTTACAGTATAGCAATCAGCCCCAGCATTTT
abundance: -; d_gene: -; j_gene: TRBJ1-1; v_gene: TRBV20-1; CDR3aa: CSASRREAEAFF; CDR3nt: TGCAGTGCTAGTCGTCGGGAAGCTGAAGCTTTCTTT
abundance: -; d_gene: TRBD1; j_gene: TRBJ2-1; v_gene: TRBV4-3; CDR3aa: CASSRSDRGRSYNEQFF; CDR3nt: TGCGCCAGCAGCCGCTCCGACAGGGGGCGATCCTACAATGAGCAGTTCTTC
abundance: -; d_gene: -; j_gene: TRBJ1-6; v_gene: TRBV29-1; CDR3aa: CSVGDTYNSPLHF; CDR3nt: TGCAGCGTTGGGGACACTTATAATTCACCCCTCCACTTT
abundance: -; d_gene: TRBD1; j_gene: TRBJ1-1; v_gene: TRBV18; CDR3aa: CASSPPTGRTEAFF; CDR3nt: TGTGCCAGCTCACCACCGACAGGGCGTACTGAAGCTTTCTTT
abundance: -; d_gene: -; j_gene: TRBJ2-3; v_gene: TRBV7-3; CDR3aa: CASSSRDSRTDTQYF; CDR3nt: TGTGCCAGCAGCTCACGGGACTCCCGCACAGATACGCAGTATTTT
abundance: -; d_gene: -; j_gene: TRBJ2-7; v_gene: TRBV18; CDR3aa: CASSLEYEQYF; CDR3nt: TGTGCCAGCTCACTGGAGTACGAGCAGTACTTC
abundance: once; d_gene: TRBD1; j_gene: TRBJ2-2; v_gene: TRBV5-6; CDR3aa: CASRPTGVGANTGELFF; CDR3nt: TGTGCCAGCAGACCCACAGGGGTGGGGGCGAACACCGGGGAGCTGTTTTTT
abundance: once; d_gene: -; j_gene: TRBJ1-2; v_gene: TRBV14; CDR3aa: CASSQLGPIGDGYTF; CDR3nt: TGTGCCAGCAGCCAATTAGGACCGATCGGGGATGGCTACACCTTC
abundance: -; d_gene: -; j_gene: TRBJ1-1; v_gene: TRBV7-9; CDR3aa: CASSLSGGGNTEAFF; CDR3nt: TGTGCCAGCAGCTTATCGGGGGGCGGGAACACTGAAGCTTTCTTT
abundance: few; d_gene: -; j_gene: TRBJ1-4; v_gene: TRBV15; CDR3aa: CATSRDGGAGNEKLFF; CDR3nt: TGTGCCACCAGCAGAGATGGAGGCGCAGGTAATGAAAAACTGTTTTTT
abundance: -; d_gene: TRBD2; j_gene: TRBJ2-3; v_gene: TRBV11-2; CDR3aa: CASSPGVTGGADTQYF; CDR3nt: TGTGCCAGCAGCCCGGGGGTGACGGGGGGAGCAGATACGCAGTATTTT
abundance: -; d_gene: TRBD1; j_gene: TRBJ1-2; v_gene: TRBV7-2; CDR3aa: CASSLDKGGNGYTF; CDR3nt: TGTGCCAGCAGCTTAGATAAAGGGGGCAATGGCTACACCTTC
abundance: -; d_gene: -; j_gene: TRBJ1-3; v_gene: TRBV6-2/TRBV6-3; CDR3aa: CASSFGQTPPGNTIYF; CDR3nt: TGTGCCAGCAGTTTCGGACAGACACCCCCTGGAAACACCATATATTTT
abundance: -; d_gene: TRBD2; j_gene: TRBJ2-1; v_gene: TRBV18; CDR3aa: CASSPPSAGGQYNEQFF; CDR3nt: TGTGCCAGCTCACCACCGAGTGCGGGGGGCCAATACAATGAGCAGTTCTTC
abundance: -; d_gene: TRBD1; j_gene: TRBJ1-2; v_gene: TRBV4-3; CDR3aa: CASSQLTGDGGYTF; CDR3nt: TGCGCCAGCAGCCAACTGACAGGGGATGGTGGCTACACCTTC
abundance: -; d_gene: -; j_gene: TRBJ1-4; v_gene: TRBV24-1; CDR3aa: CATSPGFREKLFF; CDR3nt: TGTGCCACCAGTCCCGGTTTTCGTGAAAAACTGTTTTTT
abundance: -; d_gene: -; j_gene: TRBJ2-4; v_gene: TRBV27; CDR3aa: CASTEQVPMGNIQYF; CDR3nt: TGTGCCAGCACCGAACAGGTCCCTATGGGAAACATTCAGTACTTC
abundance: -; d_gene: TRBD1; j_gene: TRBJ1-6; v_gene: TRBV3-1/TRBV3-2; CDR3aa: CASSQLGQGNSPLHF; CDR3nt: TGTGCCAGCAGCCAACTGGGACAGGGGAATTCACCCCTCCACTTT
abundance: -; d_gene: -; j_gene: TRBJ1-2; v_gene: TRBV29-1; CDR3aa: CSADIGRADYGYTF; CDR3nt: TGCAGCGCCGACATAGGCAGAGCCGACTATGGCTACACCTTC
abundance: -; d_gene: TRBD2; j_gene: TRBJ2-3; v_gene: TRBV13; CDR3aa: CASSLTSGGASDTQYF; CDR3nt: TGTGCCAGCAGCTTAACTAGCGGGGGGGCGTCAGATACGCAGTATTTT
abundance: -; d_gene: -; j_gene: TRBJ2-3; v_gene: TRBV6-2/TRBV6-3; CDR3aa: CASSYWAGDTDTQYF; CDR3nt: TGTGCCAGCAGTTACTGGGCAGGGGACACAGATACGCAGTATTTT
abundance: -; d_gene: -; j_gene: TRBJ2-4; v_gene: TRBV1; CDR3aa: CTSSHAPCPSGGAKNIQYF; CDR3nt: TGCACCAGCAGCCACGCCCCTTGTCCTAGCGGGGGGGCCAAAAACATTCAGTACTTC